This T cell receptor (beta chain) was documented in a study of vaccination effects on CD4 cells after COVID-19 (dated by TCRdb to 2021 to 2024). Notes on the research overall: In the ViraFEST assay, PBMC were stimulated with viral peptide pools, and TCR sequencing was then used to find antigen-specific CD4+ T cell clonotypes based on their expansion. Some 1.9 million PBMC per well were cultured with 10 ug/ml peptides in IMDM containing approximately 4.7% human AB serum, around 10 IU/ml IL-2 and gentamicin. Altogether, nine to ten COVID-19 convalescent patients and 4 SARS-CoV-2-naive healthy vaccine recipients made up the full study. Cultures from other donors in the study were sequenced with the Oncomine TCR Beta short-read assay on an Illumina iSeq 100. Across the study, the median time from the second dose to post-vaccine sampling was 72 days (range 14 to 241). After vaccination, three convalescent patients were sampled both early (day +14) and late (day +241, +227, +161 respectively). The study compared SARS-CoV-2 spike-specific CD4+ TCR repertoires before and after mRNA vaccination in COVID-19 convalescent patients and infection-naive vaccine recipients.

Paper-wide results and their limitations: Both infection-induced and vaccine-induced clones contracted markedly at late post-vaccination timepoints, which is consistent with waning T cell responses. Among convalescent patients, the spike-reactive repertoire after vaccination was made up mainly of new vaccine-induced clones that were largely distinct from the clones induced by infection. The study was limited by a small number of convalescent patients, and early post-infection timepoints were lacking.

With respect to this clone: Its antigen target is currently unknown. Base quality data are lacking; no much larger clone is found one base away.

After around eleven days of culture, CD4+ T cells were isolated with the EasySep CD4+ T cell isolation kit. Convalescent patients had PCR-confirmed SARS-CoV-2 infection between March and December 2020, before Alpha, Beta and Delta variants emerged in the United States. Each participant received two doses of an mRNA SARS-CoV-2 vaccine, either BNT162b2 or mRNA-1273. Half of the culture medium was replaced with fresh IL-2-containing medium on days 3 and 7. Unless noted otherwise, every peptide stimulation condition was grown in triplicate wells. PBMC were separated from whole blood using Ficoll-Paque Plus gradient centrifugation and were then either cryopreserved at -140C or used fresh. The QIAamp micro DNA kit was used to extract genomic DNA from the cultured CD4+ T cells. Library method: the immunoSEQ multiplex PCR assay. DNA from the cultured, isolated CD4+ T cells was subjected to TCR beta CDR3 sequencing. The paper's processing steps were these. Non-productive TCR sequences were discarded, and reads were trimmed to the CDR3 region, with only CDR3s of 7 or more amino acids retained. The MANAFEST web app was used to identify antigen-specific clonotypes by comparing expansion in peptide wells with expansion in reference cultures. For clones to be considered positive, expansion at FDR<0.05 versus reference and all other wells, an odds ratio above 5, and a frequency above 0.1% in two replicate wells were required. Clonotypes significantly expanded in SARS-CoV-2 spike wells and in at least one common cold coronavirus spike condition were defined as cross-reactive. Using the stringdist R package, CDR3 similarity was measured by Levenshtein distance, and unrooted trees were constructed with ape in R 3.6.1. This is the immuneACCESS table as TCRdb keeps it, with only in-frame sequences that have V and J called. A part of the clones is gone; compared with another copy, unresolved V genes explain less than half, and the rest is unexplained. That table furnishes V, J and clone size, whereas the DNA furnished D and trimming. This sample gives nearly 50,000 clones in total; around 74% of them show up just once. The top ten constitute about 5.4% of the sample.

From the germline V gene, CDR1 is SGHRS and CDR2 is YFSETQ. Trimming at the junction amounts to 1 base on V and 3 bases on J, and the germline ends lie 10 bases apart. From its cysteine to its phenylalanine, the CDR3 spans 14 amino acids. Here the CDR3 DNA is all that survives: 42 bases in frame from base 1. Source: CD4+ T cells from PBMCs cultured without peptide, taken after COVID-19 vaccination. The V and J genes are TRBV5-1 and TRBJ1-1; no D gene can be assigned with confidence. This TCR was recovered from a human donor who had a prior SARS-CoV-2 infection. The CDR3 corresponds to CASSLNKDYTEAFF. The DNA sequence reads TGCGCCAGCAGCTTGAATAAGGATTACACTGAAGCTTTCTTT.